This record covers a single TCR beta chain. Its antigen is as yet unknown. This sample stems from a study of siplizumab effects on memory and regulatory T cells. V gave up 2 bases and J gave up 9 bases, with 14 bases separating them. Germline V gene sequence: CDR1 SGHVS, CDR2 FNYEAQ. The CDR3 is 13 residues long. Clones were read by immunoSEQ multiplex PCR, and TCRdb kept only the in-frame ones, dropping some. This sample has approximately 82,000 clones, with about 91% found just once. Overall study findings and caveats: Mappable alloreactive CD4+ clones were on average approximately 70% Treg-derived with siplizumab, around 26% in controls. The alloresponse seemed to draw substantially on naive T cells, which appeared more diverse than memory cells. The authors mapped only a minor fraction of alloreactive clones to unstimulated subsets.

The gene calls are TRBV7-6 and TRBJ2-7; tentatively, D is TRBD1 (6 bases). Sequenced input: Tregs sorted from blood. The source of this sequence is a human donor in good health. The CDR3 sequence is CASSLSQGQAQYF. The CDR3 DNA reads TGTGCCAGCAGCTTATCACAGGGTCAGGCGCAGTACTTC.